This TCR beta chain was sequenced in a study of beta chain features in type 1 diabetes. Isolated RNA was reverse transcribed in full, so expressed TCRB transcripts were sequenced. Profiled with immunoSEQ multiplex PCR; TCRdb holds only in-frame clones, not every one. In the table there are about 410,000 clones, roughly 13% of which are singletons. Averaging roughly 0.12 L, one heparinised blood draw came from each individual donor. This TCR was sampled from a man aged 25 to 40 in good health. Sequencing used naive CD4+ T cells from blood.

The CDR3, as DNA: TGTGCCAGCAGTGTCCAGGGTAGCACAGATACGCAGTATTTT. Its translation: CASSVQGSTDTQYF. The chain uses TRBV2 and TRBJ2-3, with D perhaps TRBD1 (5 bases). V dropped 4 bases and J dropped 0 bases, with 8 bases sitting between them. From germline, CDR1 is SNHLY and CDR2 FYNNEI. CDR3 length equals 14 residues.